The 4 T cell receptor beta chains given below trace back to one sample, sequenced in a study of cytomegalovirus exposure and HLA in healthy donors. The PCR employed 60 Vbeta primers together with 13 Jbeta primers. Clones were read by immunoSEQ multiplex PCR, and TCRdb kept only the in-frame ones, dropping some. The table includes roughly 150,000 clones, about 68% detected once. Specimen: PBMCs. All receptors derive from a female donor in good health and CMV-seronegative.

The chain is built from TRBV4-2 and TRBJ1-1, with unresolved D. From germline, CDR1 is LGHNA and CDR2 YNFKEQ. Trimming pared 0 bases from V and 1 base from J, leaving 9 bases between. The CDR3 sequence is 15 residues long. This chain's CDR3 is CASSQERNTNTEAFF. CDR3 sequence (DNA): TGTGCCAGCAGCCAAGAGAGGAATACGAACACTGAAGCTTTCTTT.

The gene calls are TRBV5-1 and TRBJ2-2; TRBD2 aligns across 8 bases. Per germline, CDR1 SGHRS and CDR2 YFSETQ. J gave up 1 base and V 0 bases, and 5 bases lay outside the gene matches. CDR3 length: 17 residues. The CDR3 reads CASSLGTGGLNTGELFF. DNA of the CDR3: TGCGCCAGCAGCTTGGGCACGGGGGGGCTGAACACCGGGGAGCTGTTTTTT.

The gene calls are TRBV27 and TRBJ1-6, with D unresolved. Germline-derived CDR1 and CDR2 are MNHEY and SMNVEV (reference sequence). The CDR3 covers 14 residues. Trimming took off 8 bases at V and 7 bases at J, with 15 bases between the two ends. CDR3 nucleotide sequence: TGTGCCAGCCGCCCCCCCAGAGGGAATTCACCCCTCCACTTT. This encodes CASRPPRGNSPLHF.

V is TRBV7-2 and J is TRBJ2-3; 15 bases match TRBD2. The CDR3 loop spans 16 amino acids. Trimming took 8 bases from V and 6 from J; bases not matched to a gene: 9. Germline-derived CDR1 and CDR2 are SGHTA and FQGNSA. The DNA for the CDR3 is TGTGCCAGCGGACCCGGACTAGCGGGGGGGTCGGATACGCAGTATTTT. Amino acids: CASGPGLAGGSDTQYF.